The 28 T cell receptor beta chains below were found in one sample sequenced in a study of T cells in Graves' hyperthyroidism and ophthalmopathy. Amplified regions were TCR beta CDR3 sequences from RNA transcripts. The HTBI set primed first-round TCR CDR3 RT-PCR. TCRdb processed the multiplex PCR reads anew with MiXCR; each CDR3 protein has one entry. The sample holds approximately 500,000 distinct CDR3 sequences, around 46% seen once. The sequenced sample consisted of peripheral blood or thyroid tissue (not recorded which). These receptors were taken from a woman between 18 and 29 years old with Graves' hyperthyroidism.

This clonotype was observed a few times. The V call is TRBV24-1, the J call TRBJ1-4; D possibly corresponds to TRBD2 (5 bases). Near its end, the DNA agrees better with TRBJ2-2, so the J call may be wrong. The CDR3 length is 16 residues. Looked up from germline, CDR1 is KGHDR and CDR2 is SFDVKD. The CDR3 reads CATSGRGLPTTGELFF. The CDR3 nucleotides read TGTGCCACCAGTGGGCGAGGACTCCCAACCACCGGGGAGCTGTTTTTT.

This rearrangement joins TRBV29-1 to TRBJ2-7, with TRBD2 matching over 8 bases. The CDR3 is 12 residues long. V trimming: 4 bases; J trimming: 5 bases; junction bases outside the gene matches: 4. CDR1 is SQVTM and CDR2 is ANQGSEA in the germline V gene. The CDR3 loop reads CSVAAGADEQYF. The DNA of the CDR3 is TGCAGCGTTGCAGCGGGAGCTGACGAGCAGTACTTC.

This chain connects TRBV20-1 to TRBJ2-7, with D possibly being TRBD2 (5 bases). The CDR3 length is 10 residues. CDR1 is DFQATT, CDR2 SNEGSKA, per germline (reference sequence). The V end lost 0 bases, the J end lost 10 bases, and 7 bases lay between the germline ends. Here the CDR3 reads CSARDPGQYF. DNA for the CDR3: TGCAGTGCTAGAGACCCGGGACAGTACTTC.

As concerns this clonotype: A much larger clone lies one base from this, so it may be a read error. This likely comes from a read error, as the CDR3 has no conserved phenylalanine or tryptophan at its end. The rearrangement links TRBV11-2 to TRBJ2-7; TRBD2 aligns across 11 bases. The trim removed 7 bases at V and 4 bases at J, leaving 9 bases unmatched. CDR3 length: 15 residues. CDR1 and CDR2 (germline): SGHAT, FQNNGV. Here the CDR3 DNA reads TGTGCCAGCATGACTAGACTAGCGGGAAGTTACGAGCAGTACCTC. It is translated as CASMTRLAGSYEQYL.

This chain connects TRBV28 to TRBJ1-2, with 9 bases that match TRBD1. The length of the CDR3 is 17 residues. Per germline, CDR1 MDHEN and CDR2 SYDVKM. V lost 6 bases to trimming and J lost 8 bases; unmatched junction nucleotides: 19. The CDR3 sequence is CASREGRGTGHSRGYTF. CDR3 in DNA: TGTGCCAGCAGAGAAGGCCGAGGGACAGGGCACTCCCGAGGCTACACCTTC.

This chain links TRBV7-8 with TRBJ1-1; the match to TRBD1 covers 8 bases. Trimming removed 5 bases from V and 7 bases from J; junction bases left unmatched: 6. CDR1 is SGHVS, CDR2 FQNEAQ, per germline. The CDR3 contains 13 residues. The CDR3 region has the DNA TGTGCCAGCAGCCCACAGGGGGGCGGTGAAGCTTTCTTT. Its protein is CASSPQGGGEAFF. Drawing the rest from reference TRBV7-8 and TRBJ1-1, the complete variable domain is GAGVSQSPRYKVAKRGQDVALRCDPISGHVSLFWYQQALGQGPEFLTYFQNEAQLDKSGLPSDRFFAERPEGSVSTLKIQRTQQEDSAVYLCASSPQGGGEAFFGQGTRLTVV.

V usage is TRBV25-1 and J usage is TRBJ1-5; D perhaps matches TRBD1 (6 bases). The J call may be in error: the DNA end matches TRBJ2-5 better. This CDR3 spans 16 amino acids. The germline gives CDR1 MGHDK, CDR2 SYGVNS. The CDR3 region is CASVQGSHFSNQPQYF. CDR3 nucleotide sequence: TGTGCCAGCGTTCAGGGGTCCCACTTTAGCAATCAGCCCCAGTACTTC.

At least ten counts were recorded for this clonotype. V usage is TRBV7-6 and J usage is TRBJ2-2, with a possible D match to TRBD2 (5 bases). Germline assignment: CDR1 SGHVS and CDR2 FNYEAQ. Trimming removed 6 bases at V and 8 bases at J, with 16 bases between. The CDR3 has 14 amino acids. CDR3 in DNA: TGTGCCAGCAGTCCCCGGCCCGGGGTAGGGGAGCTGTTTTTT. It encodes CASSPRPGVGELFF.

To note about this clonotype: This may come from a read error, since a much larger clone is one base off. The chain combines TRBV30 with TRBJ1-1; no reliable D call. This CDR3 spans 14 amino acids. The germline gives CDR1 GTSNPN, CDR2 SVGIG (reference sequence). V lost 4 bases, J lost 1 base, and 13 bases lay in between. CDR3 in amino acids: CAWTGVSRNTEAFF. DNA of the CDR3: TGTGCCTGGACGGGTGTCTCGAGGAACACTGAAGCTTTCTTT.

This clonotype was detected only once. This chain uses TRBV29-1 with TRBJ2-5, with a possible D match to TRBD2 (6 bases). The germline CDR1 and CDR2 sequences are SQVTM and ANQGSEA. The CDR3 has 13 amino acids. V shed 6 bases and J shed 7 bases, with 18 bases lying between them. The CDR3 protein is CSVVTGVRGTQYF. As DNA, the CDR3 is TGCAGCGTAGTGACGGGAGTAAGAGGGACCCAGTACTTC.

The chain is built from TRBV9 and TRBJ2-5; 11 bases align to TRBD2. J gave up 7 bases and V 6 bases, and 5 bases lay outside the gene matches. The CDR3 extends over 13 amino acids. The germline CDR1 and CDR2 sequences are SGDLS and YYNGEE. The CDR3 sequence is CASKPGTSGTQYF. CDR3 sequence (DNA): TGTGCCAGCAAACCGGGGACTAGCGGGACCCAGTACTTC.

Notes on this clonotype: Likely a read error: the CDR3 ends without its conserved phenylalanine or tryptophan. The limits of the CDR3 on the DNA are not certain, so only TCRdb's listed CDR3 is given. The chain uses TRBV10-3 and TRBJ1-1; the table names TRBD1, a call not compared with the DNA. The CDR3 adds up to 11 amino acids, both ends counted. Germline CDR1 reads ENHRY; CDR2 reads SYGVKD. The CDR3: CAISGVRERDY.

This chain uses TRBV27 with TRBJ2-7; D call uncertain. Germline V gives CDR1 MNHEY, CDR2 SMNVEV (reference sequence). This CDR3 is built from 15 residues. V was trimmed by 0 bases and J by 2 bases, leaving 11 bases between them. CDR3 protein: CASSLSGPIPYEQYF. The DNA of the CDR3 is TGTGCCAGCAGTTTATCGGGCCCCATCCCCTACGAGCAGTACTTC.

Worth noting for this clonotype: Being one base from a much bigger clone, this may be a read error. This rearrangement joins TRBV19 to TRBJ1-5; maybe TRBD1 (6 bases). Trimming shortened V by 3 bases and J by 2 bases, and 17 bases separated the two germline ends. Per the germline V gene, CDR1 is LNHDA and CDR2 is SQIVND (reference sequence). CDR3 size: 17 residues. The CDR3 sequence is CASSMGGRPGGNQPQHF. CDR3 bases: TGTGCCAGTAGTATGGGGGGCAGGCCTGGGGGCAATCAGCCCCAGCATTTT.

The rearrangement joins TRBV12-5 to TRBJ1-2; 7 nucleotides agree with TRBD1. Per germline, CDR1 LGHNT and CDR2 FRNRAP. Trimming removed 4 bases from V and 6 bases from J; junction bases left unmatched: 5. The CDR3 has 13 amino acids. The CDR3 coding sequence is TGTGCTAGTGGTTCAGGGGGGGGCGATGGCTACACCTTC. It is translated as CASGSGGGDGYTF. The complete variable domain, with remaining parts taken from reference TRBV12-5 and TRBJ1-2, reads DARVTQTPRHKVTEMGQEVTMRCQPILGHNTVFWYRQTMMQGLELLAYFRNRAPLDDSGMPKDRFSAEMPDATLATLKIQPSEPRDSAVYFCASGSGGGDGYTFGSGTRLTVV.

This chain uses TRBV11-1 with TRBJ1-1; 9 bases map to TRBD1. Trimming cost V 5 bases and J 3 bases; bases outside gene matches: 4. Germline assignment: CDR1 SGHAT and CDR2 FQDESV (reference sequence). The CDR3 length is 14 residues. The CDR3 protein is CASSGWDRDTEAFF. The CDR3 region has the DNA TGTGCCAGCAGCGGATGGGACAGGGACACTGAAGCTTTCTTT. Full variable domain (missing parts from reference TRBV11-1 and TRBJ1-1): EAEVAQSPRYKITEKSQAVAFWCDPISGHATLYWYRQILGQGPELLVQFQDESVVDDSQLPKDRFSAERLKGVDSTLKIQPAELGDSAMYLCASSGWDRDTEAFFGQGTRLTVV.

The sample holds many counts of this clonotype. This chain links TRBV4-2 with TRBJ2-2, with D possibly matching TRBD1 (6 bases). V shed 1 base and J shed 2 bases, with 8 bases lying between them. The CDR3 spans 15 residues. Germline CDR1 is LGHNA and CDR2 is YNFKEQ. The CDR3 nucleotides read TGTGCCAGCAGCCAAGTGGGGGCTAACACCGGGGAGCTGTTTTTT. This sequence encodes CASSQVGANTGELFF.

V is TRBV3-1 and J is TRBJ1-1, with D hard to call. Between the trimmed V and J ends, which lost 4 bases and 4 bases, there was a span of 16 bases. Germline lookup yields CDR1 LGHDT and CDR2 YNNKEL (reference sequence). This CDR3 spans 15 amino acids. CDR3 amino acids: CASSLSSTGSTEAFF. The CDR3 bases are TGTGCCAGCAGCCTCTCCTCGACGGGAAGCACTGAAGCTTTCTTT.

This clonotype was recorded once. This chain uses TRBV20-1 with TRBJ2-5; D is perhaps TRBD1 (5 bases). The germline V gene encodes CDR1 DFQATT and CDR2 SNEGSKA (reference sequence). V shed 1 base and J shed 9 bases, with 15 bases lying between them. The CDR3 consists of 13 residues. CDR3 sequence (DNA): TGCAGTGCTAGAGGCGACAGAAATCAGCCCCAGTACTTC. As protein: CSARGDRNQPQYF.

This rearrangement joins TRBV12-3 or TRBV12-4 to TRBJ2-1, with a possible D match to TRBD1 (6 bases). The V and J ends lost 5 bases and 6 bases respectively, with 14 bases between them. The CDR3 contains 14 residues. The CDR3 sequence: CASSPPGQINEQFF. The CDR3 region has the DNA TGTGCCAGCAGTCCCCCCGGACAGATCAATGAGCAGTTCTTC.

This sequence joins TRBV25-1 and TRBJ1-2; D not certain. CDR1 is MGHDK and CDR2 is SYGVNS in the germline V gene. The ends were cut back, 10 bases at V and 4 bases at J, with 10 bases in the middle. The CDR3 length is 11 residues. As DNA, the CDR3 is TGTGCCACCCACTTCGGCTATGGCTACACCTTC. This gives the protein CATHFGYGYTF.

This clonotype was observed at least ten times. One end of the junction is discordant with germline, which a read error may explain. The V and J genes are TRBV7-2 and TRBJ2-7; 7 nucleotides match TRBD2. Germline V lookup: CDR1 SGHTA, CDR2 FQGNSA. This CDR3 comprises 13 residues. CDR3 DNA: TGTGCCAGCAGTTTAGGACTAGCCTACGAGCAGTACTTC. Translation: CASSLGLAYEQYF.

This clonotype was seen ten or more times. V is TRBV12-3 or TRBV12-4 and J is TRBJ2-2; perhaps TRBD2 as D (7 bases). V gave up 9 bases and J gave up 5 bases, with 25 bases separating them. This CDR3 is built from 17 residues. CDR3 amino acids: CASLFGGGVLRTGELFF. As DNA, the CDR3 is TGTGCCAGTCTTTTTGGGGGGGGCGTGCTCCGAACCGGGGAGCTGTTTTTT.

The chain carries TRBV12-3 or TRBV12-4 and TRBJ2-5, with D perhaps TRBD1 or TRBD2 (5 bases each). CDR3 length: 16 amino acids. The V end was cut by 5 bases, the J end by 2 bases, with 18 bases between. The CDR3 coding sequence is TGTGCCAGCAGTGAAGTCCTCCGGGACGGACAAGAGACCCAGTACTTC. Protein: CASSEVLRDGQETQYF.

The chain recombines TRBV7-2 with TRBJ2-7, with D maybe TRBD2 (6 bases). The V end lost 1 base, the J end lost 4 bases, and 8 bases lay between the germline ends. Germline V gene data show CDR1 as SGHTA and CDR2 as FQGNSA. This CDR3 has 13 amino acids. Written as DNA, the CDR3 is TGTGCCAGCAGCTTAGTGGCGGGGTACGAGCAGTACTTC. It is translated as CASSLVAGYEQYF. Full variable domain (remainder filled in from reference TRBV7-2 and TRBJ2-7): GAGVSQSPSNKVTEKGKDVELRCDPISGHTALYWYRQSLGQGLEFLIYFQGNSAPDKSGLPSDRFSAERTGGSVSTLTIQRTQQEDSAVYLCASSLVAGYEQYFGPGTRLTVT.

About this clonotype: Germline is not matched at one junction end, which may reflect a read error. The chain joins TRBV12-3 or TRBV12-4 to TRBJ2-5; D call uncertain. The CDR3 sequence is 12 residues long. CDR3 nucleotides: TGTGCCAGCAGTCGTGGAGAAGAGACCCAGCACTTC. It specifies CASSRGEETQHF.

V is TRBV29-1 and J is TRBJ1-5; the D gene is possibly TRBD1 (5 bases). CDR1 is SQVTM and CDR2 is ANQGSEA in the germline V gene. The V and J ends lost 0 bases and 7 bases respectively, with 7 bases between them. The CDR3 contains 12 residues. CDR3 sequence: CSVEERGQPQHF. The DNA for the CDR3 is TGCAGCGTTGAAGAGCGGGGGCAGCCCCAGCATTTT.

The V gene is TRBV6-2 or TRBV6-3, the J gene TRBJ2-3; weak D call: TRBD1 (6 bases). V shed 0 bases and J shed 2 bases, with 9 bases lying between them. The CDR3 is 15 amino acids. Per the germline V gene, CDR1 is MNHEY and CDR2 is SVGEGT. The CDR3, as DNA: TGTGCCAGCAGTTACTCGACAGGACCCACAGATACGCAGTATTTT. Translating gives CASSYSTGPTDTQYF.